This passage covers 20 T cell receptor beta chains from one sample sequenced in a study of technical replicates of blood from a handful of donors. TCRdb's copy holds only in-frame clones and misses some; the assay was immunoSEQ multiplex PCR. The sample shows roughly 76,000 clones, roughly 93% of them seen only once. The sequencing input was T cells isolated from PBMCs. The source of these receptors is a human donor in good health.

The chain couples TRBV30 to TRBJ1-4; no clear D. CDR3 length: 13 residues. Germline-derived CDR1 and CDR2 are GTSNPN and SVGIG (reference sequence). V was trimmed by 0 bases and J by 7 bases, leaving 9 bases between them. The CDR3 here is CAWSVGLGEKLFF. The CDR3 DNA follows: TGTGCCTGGAGTGTGGGCCTGGGTGAAAAACTGTTTTTT.

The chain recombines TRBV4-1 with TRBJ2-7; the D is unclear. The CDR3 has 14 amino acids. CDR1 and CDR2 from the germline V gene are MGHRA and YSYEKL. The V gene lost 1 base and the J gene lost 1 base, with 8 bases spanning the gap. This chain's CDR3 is CASSQGPVSYEQYF. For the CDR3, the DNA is TGCGCCAGCAGCCAAGGCCCAGTATCCTACGAGCAGTACTTC.

The CDR3 here is CASSFPPTGLSVMAYEQYF. The CDR3 nucleotides read TGTGCCAGCAGCTTCCCTCCGACAGGGCTGTCAGTGATGGCCTACGAGCAGTACTTC. This chain joins TRBV5-6 and TRBJ2-7; 7 nucleotides align to TRBD1. The CDR3 extends over 19 amino acids. The V gene's germline CDR1 is SGHDT and CDR2 YYEEEE. Unmatched junction bases numbered 19, after V lost 2 bases and J lost 2 bases.

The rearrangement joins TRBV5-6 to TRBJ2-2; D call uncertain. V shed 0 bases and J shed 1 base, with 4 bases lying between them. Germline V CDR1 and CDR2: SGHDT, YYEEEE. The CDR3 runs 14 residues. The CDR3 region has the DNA TGTGCCAGCAGCTTGGTGCGGAACACCGGGGAGCTGTTTTTT. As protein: CASSLVRNTGELFF. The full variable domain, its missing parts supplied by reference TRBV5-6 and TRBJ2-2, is DAGVTQSPTHLIKTRGQQVTLRCSPKSGHDTVSWYQQALGQGPQFIFQYYEEEERQRGNFPDRFSGHQFPNYSSELNVNALLLGDSALYLCASSLVRNTGELFFGEGSRLTVL.

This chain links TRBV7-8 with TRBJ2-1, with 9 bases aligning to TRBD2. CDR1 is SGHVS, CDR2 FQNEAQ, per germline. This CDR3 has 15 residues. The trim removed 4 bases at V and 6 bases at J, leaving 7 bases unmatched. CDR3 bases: TGTGCCAGCAGCTCAACTAGCGGGCCAGCCAATGAGCAGTTCTTC. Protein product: CASSSTSGPANEQFF.

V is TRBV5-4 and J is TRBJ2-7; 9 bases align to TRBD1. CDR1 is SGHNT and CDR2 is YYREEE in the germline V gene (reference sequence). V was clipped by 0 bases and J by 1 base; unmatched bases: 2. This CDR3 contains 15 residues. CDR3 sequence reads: CASSLGQGVSYEQYF. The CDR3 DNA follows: TGTGCCAGCAGCTTGGGACAGGGGGTATCCTACGAGCAGTACTTC. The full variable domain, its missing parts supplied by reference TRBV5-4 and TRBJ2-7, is ETGVTQSPTHLIKTRGQQVTLRCSSQSGHNTVSWYQQALGQGPQFIFQYYREEENGRGNFPPRFSGLQFPNYSSELNVNALELDDSALYLCASSLGQGVSYEQYFGPGTRLTVT.

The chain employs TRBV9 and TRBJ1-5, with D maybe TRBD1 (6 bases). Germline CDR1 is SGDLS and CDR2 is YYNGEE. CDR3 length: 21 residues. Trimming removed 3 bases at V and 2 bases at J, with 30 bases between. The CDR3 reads CASSARGEQGKLSSGNQPQHF. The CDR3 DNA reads TGTGCCAGCAGCGCCCGGGGAGAACAGGGAAAGTTATCCTCCGGCAATCAGCCCCAGCATTTT.

For the CDR3, the DNA is TGTGCCAGCAGCGTAGCGACTAGCGGGAGGGCCGGGCAGTACTTC. Its translation is CASSVATSGRAGQYF. The gene calls are TRBV9 and TRBJ2-7; 14 bases agree with TRBD2. Germline assignment: CDR1 SGDLS and CDR2 YYNGEE. The CDR3 consists of 15 residues. With V trimmed by 0 bases and J by 9 bases, 5 bases remained unmatched. Full variable domain (rest looked up from reference TRBV9 and TRBJ2-7): DSGVTQTPKHLITATGQRVTLRCSPRSGDLSVYWYQQSLDQGLQFLIQYYNGEERAKGNILERFSAQQFPDLHSELNLSSLELGDSALYFCASSVATSGRAGQYFGPGTRLTVT.

The CDR3 protein is CASKSRDLGADTQYF. As DNA, the CDR3 is TGTGCCAGCAAATCGCGGGATTTAGGGGCAGATACGCAGTATTTT. The chain joins TRBV28 to TRBJ2-3; a possible D gene is TRBD2 (6 bases). The V and J ends lost 7 bases and 4 bases respectively, with 18 bases between them. This CDR3 is 15 amino acids long. Germline V gene lookup returns CDR1 MDHEN and CDR2 SYDVKM.

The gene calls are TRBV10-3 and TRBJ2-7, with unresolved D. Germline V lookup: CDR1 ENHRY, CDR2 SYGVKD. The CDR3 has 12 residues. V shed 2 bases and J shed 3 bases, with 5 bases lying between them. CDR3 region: CAISEVIYEQYF. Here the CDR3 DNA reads TGTGCCATCAGTGAGGTTATCTACGAGCAGTACTTC.

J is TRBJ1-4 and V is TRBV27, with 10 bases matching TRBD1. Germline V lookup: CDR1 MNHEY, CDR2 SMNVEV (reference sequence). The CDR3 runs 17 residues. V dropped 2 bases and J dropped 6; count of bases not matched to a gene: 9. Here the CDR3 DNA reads TGTGCCAGCAGTTTAAGGGACAGGGGAACGGGTCATGAAAAACTGTTTTTT. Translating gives CASSLRDRGTGHEKLFF. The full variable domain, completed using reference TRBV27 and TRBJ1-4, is EAQVTQNPRYLITVTGKKLTVTCSQNMNHEYMSWYRQDPGLGLRQIYYSMNVEVTDKGDVPEGYKVSRKEKRNFPLILESPSPNQTSLYFCASSLRDRGTGHEKLFFGSGTQLSVL.

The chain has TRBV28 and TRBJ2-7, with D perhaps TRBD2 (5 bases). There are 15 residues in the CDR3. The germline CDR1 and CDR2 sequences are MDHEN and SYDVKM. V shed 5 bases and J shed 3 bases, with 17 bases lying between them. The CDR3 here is CASSHQRKISYEQYF. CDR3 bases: TGTGCCAGCAGTCACCAGCGGAAGATCAGCTACGAGCAGTACTTC.

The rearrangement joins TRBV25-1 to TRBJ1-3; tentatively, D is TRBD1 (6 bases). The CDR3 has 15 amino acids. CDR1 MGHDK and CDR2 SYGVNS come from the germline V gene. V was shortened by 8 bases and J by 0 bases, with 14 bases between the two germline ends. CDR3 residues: CASRGQGPSGNTIYF. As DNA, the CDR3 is TGTGCCAGCCGCGGGCAGGGGCCCTCTGGAAACACCATATATTTT.

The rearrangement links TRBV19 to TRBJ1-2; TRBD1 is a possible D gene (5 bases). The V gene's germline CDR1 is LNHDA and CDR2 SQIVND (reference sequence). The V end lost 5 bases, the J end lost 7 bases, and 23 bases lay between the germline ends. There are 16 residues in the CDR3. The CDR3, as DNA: TGTGCCAGTAGTGGGGGAGGGCAGGGAGCTACTGGTGGCTACACCTTC. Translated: CASSGGGQGATGGYTF.

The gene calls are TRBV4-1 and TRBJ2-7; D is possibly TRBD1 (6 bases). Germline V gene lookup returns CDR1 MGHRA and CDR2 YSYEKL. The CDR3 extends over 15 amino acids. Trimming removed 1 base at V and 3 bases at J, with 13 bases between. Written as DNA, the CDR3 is TGCGCCAGCAGCCAAGGGTGGGACATGAACTACGAGCAGTACTTC. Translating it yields CASSQGWDMNYEQYF.

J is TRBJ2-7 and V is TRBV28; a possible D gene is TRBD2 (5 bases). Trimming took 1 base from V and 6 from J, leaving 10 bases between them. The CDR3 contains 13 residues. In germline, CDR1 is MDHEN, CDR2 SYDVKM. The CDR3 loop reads CASSLLEGSEQYF. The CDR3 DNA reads TGTGCCAGCAGTTTATTAGAGGGAAGCGAGCAGTACTTC.

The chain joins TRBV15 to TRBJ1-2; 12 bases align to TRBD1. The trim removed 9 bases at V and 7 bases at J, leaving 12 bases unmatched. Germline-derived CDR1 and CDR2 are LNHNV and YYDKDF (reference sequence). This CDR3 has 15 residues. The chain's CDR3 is CATRAGTGGAGGYTF. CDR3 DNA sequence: TGTGCCACTCGAGCCGGGACAGGGGGCGCGGGTGGCTACACCTTC.

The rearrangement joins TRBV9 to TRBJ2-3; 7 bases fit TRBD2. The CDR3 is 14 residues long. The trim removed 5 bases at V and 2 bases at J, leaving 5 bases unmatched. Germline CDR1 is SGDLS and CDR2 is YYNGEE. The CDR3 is CASRPGLSTDTQYF. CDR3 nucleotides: TGTGCCAGCAGGCCGGGACTATCCACAGATACGCAGTATTTT.

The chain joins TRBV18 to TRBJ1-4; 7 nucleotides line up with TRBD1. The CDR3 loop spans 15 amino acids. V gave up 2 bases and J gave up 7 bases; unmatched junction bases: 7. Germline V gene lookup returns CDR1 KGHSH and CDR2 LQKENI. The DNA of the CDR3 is TGTGCCAGCTCACCAATACCGGGACAGTTTGAAAAACTGTTTTTT. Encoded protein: CASSPIPGQFEKLFF.

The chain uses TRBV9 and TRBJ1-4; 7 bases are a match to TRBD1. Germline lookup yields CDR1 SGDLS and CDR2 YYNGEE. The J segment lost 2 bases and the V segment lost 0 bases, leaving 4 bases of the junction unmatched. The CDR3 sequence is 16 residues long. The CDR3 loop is CASSVGVRGTNEKLFF. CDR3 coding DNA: TGTGCCAGCAGCGTAGGGGTCAGGGGGACTAATGAAAAACTGTTTTTT. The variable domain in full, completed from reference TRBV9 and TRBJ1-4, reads DSGVTQTPKHLITATGQRVTLRCSPRSGDLSVYWYQQSLDQGLQFLIQYYNGEERAKGNILERFSAQQFPDLHSELNLSSLELGDSALYFCASSVGVRGTNEKLFFGSGTQLSVL.